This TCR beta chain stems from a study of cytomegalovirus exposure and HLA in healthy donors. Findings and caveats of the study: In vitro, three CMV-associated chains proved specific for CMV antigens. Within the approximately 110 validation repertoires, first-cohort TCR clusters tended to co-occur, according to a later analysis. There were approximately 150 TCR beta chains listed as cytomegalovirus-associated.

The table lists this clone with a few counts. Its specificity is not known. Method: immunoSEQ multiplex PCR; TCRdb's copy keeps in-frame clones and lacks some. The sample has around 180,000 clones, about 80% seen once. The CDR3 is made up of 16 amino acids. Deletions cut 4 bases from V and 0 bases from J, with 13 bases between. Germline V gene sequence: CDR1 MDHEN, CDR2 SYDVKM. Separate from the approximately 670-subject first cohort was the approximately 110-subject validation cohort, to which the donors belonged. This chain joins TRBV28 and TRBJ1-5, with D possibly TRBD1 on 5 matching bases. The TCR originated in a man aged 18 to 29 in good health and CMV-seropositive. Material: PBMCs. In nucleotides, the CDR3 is TGTGCCAGCAGTTCCGCGGGGCCCAATAGCAATCAGCCCCAGCATTTT. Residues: CASSSAGPNSNQPQHF.